What follows are 13 T cell receptor beta chains derived from one specimen sequenced in a study of cytomegalovirus exposure and HLA in healthy donors. Primers for the PCR totalled 60 Vbeta and 13 Jbeta. The assay was immunoSEQ multiplex PCR, and TCRdb's table has in-frame clones only and misses some. This table holds roughly 130,000 clones, 81% found once. Sequencing was done on a sample of PBMCs. The receptors stem from a middle-aged woman in good health and CMV-seropositive.

J is TRBJ2-7 and V is TRBV7-2; 10 nucleotides line up with TRBD2. From germline, CDR1 is SGHTA and CDR2 FQGNSA. The CDR3 is made up of 15 amino acids. Trimming removed 5 bases from V and 4 bases from J; junction bases left unmatched: 8. The CDR3 DNA sequence: TGTGCCAGCAGCCAGGCTAGCGGGGGACAATACGAGCAGTACTTC. Translation: CASSQASGGQYEQYF.

V gene TRBV5-1 combines with J gene TRBJ1-2, with a tentative D call TRBD1 (5 bases). Trimming pared 3 bases from V and 6 bases from J, leaving 15 bases between. CDR3 size: 14 residues. Looked up from germline, CDR1 is SGHRS and CDR2 is YFSETQ. CDR3 in DNA: TGCGCCAGCAGCTGGTCGGCAGGGAAGGATGGCTACACCTTC. Translating it yields CASSWSAGKDGYTF.

The CDR3 protein is CASSLTSGGNQPQHF. As DNA, the CDR3 is TGCGCCAGCAGTCTCACTTCAGGGGGGAATCAGCCCCAGCATTTT. The chain is built from TRBV10-2 and TRBJ1-5, with 7 nucleotides matching TRBD1. Looked up from germline, CDR1 is WSHSY and CDR2 is SAAADI. The CDR3 consists of 15 residues. Unmatched junction bases numbered 8, after V lost 5 bases and J lost 4 bases.

This rearrangement joins TRBV28 to TRBJ1-5; D is undetermined. The CDR3 loop spans 12 amino acids. The V end lost 6 bases, the J end lost 7 bases, and 10 bases lay between the germline ends. Germline values: CDR1 MDHEN, CDR2 SYDVKM. CDR3 nucleotide sequence: TGTGCCAGCAGGGAGGGAAGCCAGCCCCAGCATTTT. This gives the protein CASREGSQPQHF.

The V call is TRBV5-4, the J call TRBJ2-7, with a possible D match to TRBD2 (5 bases). The length of the CDR3 is 12 residues. The germline CDR1 and CDR2 sequences are SGHNT and YYREEE (reference sequence). V lost 4 bases and J lost 6, with 11 bases in between. CDR3 protein: CASSPNGIEQYF. The CDR3 DNA reads TGTGCCAGCAGCCCGAACGGGATCGAGCAGTACTTC.

The chain couples TRBV6-5 to TRBJ1-5; 10 bases agree with TRBD1. Germline assignment: CDR1 MNHEY and CDR2 SVGAGI. The CDR3 contains 16 residues. The junction had 6 bases not matched to a gene; V was cut back by 0 bases and J by 7 bases. CDR3 DNA: TGTGCCAGCAGTTACTCGGGGACAGGGGTCGGGCAGCCCCAGCATTTT. It translates to CASSYSGTGVGQPQHF.

The rearrangement joins TRBV11-2 to TRBJ1-2, with D possibly matching TRBD1 (6 bases). The V and J ends lost 2 bases and 7 bases respectively, with 14 bases between them. This CDR3 has 14 amino acids. Germline CDR1 SGHAT, CDR2 FQNNGV. The CDR3 reads CASSLSRGTGGYTF. The DNA for the CDR3 is TGTGCCAGCAGCTTATCCAGGGGAACTGGTGGCTACACCTTC. The full variable domain, with the rest looked up from reference TRBV11-2 and TRBJ1-2, is EAGVAQSPRYKIIEKRQSVAFWCNPISGHATLYWYQQILGQGPKLLIQFQNNGVVDDSQLPKDRFSAERLKGVDSTLKIQPAKLEDSAVYLCASSLSRGTGGYTFGSGTRLTVV.

This clone was seen a single time. The germline gene is not matched at one end of the junction; a read error may be the cause. The gene calls are TRBV6-1 and TRBJ1-2; D may be TRBD1 (6 bases). CDR1 is MNHNS, CDR2 SASEGT, per germline. The CDR3 is 13 amino acids. CDR3: CVSSRGRDYGYTF. The CDR3 nucleotides read TGTGTCAGCAGCAGGGGCAGGGATTATGGCTACACCTTC.

The rearrangement uses TRBV5-1 and TRBJ1-6; the D is unclear. V gave up 4 bases and J gave up 0 bases, with 14 bases separating them. The CDR3 length is 17 residues. Germline CDR1 SGHRS, CDR2 YFSETQ. This chain's CDR3 is CASSPGLQSSYNSPLHF. The CDR3 DNA reads TGCGCCAGCAGCCCAGGACTCCAGAGCTCCTATAATTCACCCCTCCACTTT.

The chain has TRBV6-1 and TRBJ2-7; 8 bases line up with TRBD2. The CDR3 loop spans 17 amino acids. V gave up 0 bases and J gave up 0 bases; unmatched junction bases: 7. CDR1 MNHNS and CDR2 SASEGT come from the germline V gene. The CDR3 DNA is TGTGCCAGCAGTGAAGCGCTTCAGCGGGGGTACTCCTACGAGCAGTACTTC. Its translation: CASSEALQRGYSYEQYF.

This clone was seen only once. The chain couples TRBV28 to TRBJ1-2, with 8 nucleotides matching TRBD1. Germline V lookup: CDR1 MDHEN, CDR2 SYDVKM. This CDR3 is built from 15 residues. V lost 5 bases to trimming and J lost 3 bases; unmatched junction nucleotides: 8. DNA for the CDR3: TGTGCCAGCAGTCTGTGGACAGGGAACGACTATGGCTACACCTTC. It translates to CASSLWTGNDYGYTF.

The chain combines TRBV5-1 with TRBJ2-3, with 7 bases matching TRBD1. This CDR3 region has 16 residues. V shed 4 bases, J shed 0 bases, and the junction held 8 bases outside the gene matches. Germline-derived CDR1 and CDR2 are SGHRS and YFSETQ. CDR3 DNA: TGCGCCAGCAGCCCTGGCTGGGACAGTAGCACAGATACGCAGTATTTT. Protein product: CASSPGWDSSTDTQYF.

This chain uses TRBV11-3 with TRBJ2-1, with 7 bases lining up with TRBD2. The germline V gene encodes CDR1 SGHNT and CDR2 YENEEA. This CDR3 spans 16 amino acids. Trimming at V came to 1 base and at J to 7 bases, leaving 10 bases not matched to a gene. The CDR3 nucleotides read TGTGCCAGCAGCTTAGCGGGGTCACTAGCGATGAATGAGCAGTTCTTC. As protein: CASSLAGSLAMNEQFF.